What follows are 29 T cell receptor beta chains derived from one specimen sequenced in a study of CD8+ T cells in alopecia areata. The treatment: oral pan-JAK inhibitor, 5-10 mg twice daily. Sequencing relied on a cDNA template that was reverse transcribed from extracted RNA. Sequencing was performed with immunoSEQ multiplex PCR; in TCRdb, only in-frame clones are kept and a portion is missing. The table lists 110,000 to 150,000 clones, roughly 52% of them singletons, with more than 15% in the top ten. The sequences come from CD8+ T cells sorted from blood, collected at week 4, from a patient treated with tofacitinib. These receptors were collected from a human donor with alopecia areata.

The V and J genes are TRBV5-4 and TRBJ1-2; the match to TRBD1 covers 8 bases. V gave up 6 bases and J gave up 3 bases; unmatched junction bases: 4. There are 13 residues in the CDR3. Germline V gene data show CDR1 as SGHNT and CDR2 as YYREEE (reference sequence). CDR3 sequence (DNA): TGTGCCAGCACCAAGGACAGGGACTATGGCTACACCTTC. As protein: CASTKDRDYGYTF.

In this sample, this clone turned up a few times. V and J are TRBV6-1 and TRBJ2-2; D may be TRBD2 (5 bases). The V end was cut by 4 bases, the J end by 2 bases, with 5 bases between. Per germline, CDR1 MNHNS and CDR2 SASEGT. This CDR3 is built from 13 residues. DNA of the CDR3: TGTGCCAGCAGTGGGACTAACACCGGGGAGCTGTTTTTT. This translates into CASSGTNTGELFF.

This clone was observed a handful of times. The chain combines TRBV6-5 with TRBJ1-1; tentatively, D is TRBD1 (5 bases). V was pared by 6 bases and J by 12 bases, with 14 bases between. The CDR3 is made up of 11 amino acids. From germline, CDR1 is MNHEY and CDR2 SVGAGI. The CDR3 protein is CASSAGTIPFF. The DNA for the CDR3 is TGTGCCAGCAGCGCCGGGACCATCCCTTTCTTT.

This clone was detected only once. J is TRBJ1-2 and V is TRBV4-1; the match to TRBD1 covers 8 bases. CDR3 length: 15 amino acids. From germline, CDR1 is MGHRA and CDR2 YSYEKL. Trimming took 0 bases from V and 8 from J; bases not matched to a gene: 8. CDR3 sequence (DNA): TGCGCCAGCAGCCAAGACGGACAGGGAATGCTGGGCTACACCTTC. Residues: CASSQDGQGMLGYTF.

This clone was detected only once. V is TRBV4-1 and J is TRBJ2-5; D possibly corresponds to TRBD1 (5 bases). CDR1 is MGHRA and CDR2 is YSYEKL in the germline V gene. This CDR3 is 17 amino acids long. Trimming cost V 1 base and J 5 bases, with 20 bases left between them. This CDR3 reads CASSQVTAGLNEETQYF. CDR3 bases: TGCGCCAGCAGCCAAGTTACGGCAGGGCTAAATGAGGAGACCCAGTACTTC.

This chain joins TRBV30 and TRBJ2-7; no clear D gene. The CDR3 runs to 11 residues. Germline V gene sequence: CDR1 GTSNPN, CDR2 SVGIG (reference sequence). V was shortened by 3 bases and J by 3 bases, with 6 bases between the two germline ends. The CDR3 region is CAWRDDYEQYF. In DNA, the CDR3 is TGTGCCTGGAGAGACGACTACGAGCAGTACTTC. Combining the CDR3 with reference TRBV30 and TRBJ2-7 gives the whole variable domain SQTIHQWPATLVQPVGSPLSLECTVEGTSNPNLYWYRQAAGRGLQLLFYSVGIGQISSEVPQNLSASRPQDRQFILSSKKLLLSDSGFYLCAWRDDYEQYFGPGTRLTVT.

The CDR3 DNA reads TGTGCCAGCAGTTTCCCAGGGGGAGGTTTCGGGGAGCTGTTTTTT. Its protein is CASSFPGGGFGELFF. The V gene is TRBV28, the J gene TRBJ2-2; possible D gene TRBD1, 7 bases. CDR3 length: 15 amino acids. V was trimmed by 3 bases and J by 7 bases, leaving 15 bases between them. The germline V gene encodes CDR1 MDHEN and CDR2 SYDVKM.

The rearrangement uses TRBV29-1 and TRBJ2-3; 15 positions agree with TRBD2. Unmatched junction bases numbered 8, after V lost 4 bases and J lost 0 bases. CDR1 is SQVTM, CDR2 ANQGSEA, per germline. CDR3 length equals 18 residues. Here the CDR3 reads CSVGGTSGGYTSTDTQYF. CDR3 sequence (DNA): TGCAGCGTTGGAGGGACTAGCGGGGGGTATACTAGCACAGATACGCAGTATTTT.

This chain links TRBV6-5 with TRBJ2-7, with 9 nucleotides matching TRBD1. This CDR3 has 14 residues. CDR1 and CDR2 from the germline V gene are MNHEY and SVGAGI. V was pared by 6 bases and J by 3 bases, with 6 bases of the junction left unmatched. CDR3 nucleotides: TGTGCCAGCAGCACCGGGACAGGGCTCTACGAGCAGTACTTC. Translating it yields CASSTGTGLYEQYF.

This clone was seen only a few times. The chain recombines TRBV29-1 with TRBJ2-7; D is unresolved. V shed 2 bases and J shed 2 bases, with 10 bases lying between them. This CDR3 spans 13 amino acids. Germline lookup yields CDR1 SQVTM and CDR2 ANQGSEA. CDR3 coding DNA: TGCAGCGTTGAACTAGGGCGGCCCTACGAGCAGTACTTC. This translates into CSVELGRPYEQYF.

The gene calls are TRBV4-1 and TRBJ2-2, with 7 bases aligning to TRBD2. The CDR3 sequence is 18 residues long. After removal of 1 base from V and 1 base from J, the junction contained 9 bases not matched to a gene. Germline V gene data show CDR1 as MGHRA and CDR2 as YSYEKL. This CDR3 reads CASSQAPGASGNTGELFF. CDR3 coding DNA: TGCGCCAGCAGCCAAGCCCCCGGGGCTAGCGGGAACACCGGGGAGCTGTTTTTT.

The genes are TRBV30 and TRBJ1-2; D ambiguous. CDR1 and CDR2 from the germline V gene are GTSNPN and SVGIG (reference sequence). This CDR3 has 14 residues. Trimming cost V 5 bases and J 3 bases, with 16 bases left between them. The CDR3 DNA is TGTGCCTGGTCCCAGGCGGCGGCGGACTATGGCTACACCTTC. Residues: CAWSQAAADYGYTF. The entire variable domain, with the rest obtained from reference TRBV30 and TRBJ1-2, is as follows: SQTIHQWPATLVQPVGSPLSLECTVEGTSNPNLYWYRQAAGRGLQLLFYSVGIGQISSEVPQNLSASRPQDRQFILSSKKLLLSDSGFYLCAWSQAAADYGYTFGSGTRLTVV.

The chain links TRBV7-2 to TRBJ2-3, with D maybe TRBD2 (5 bases). The V and J ends lost 1 base and 3 bases respectively, with 14 bases between them. The CDR3 totals 16 residues. Germline CDR1 SGHTA, CDR2 FQGNSA. CDR3 protein: CASSLVGGSATDTQYF. The CDR3 DNA follows: TGTGCCAGCAGCTTAGTGGGCGGGTCCGCGACAGATACGCAGTATTTT.

This clone was observed a few times. The chain has TRBV4-3 and TRBJ2-5, with 10 positions matching TRBD2. This CDR3 is built from 15 residues. Germline V gene sequence: CDR1 LGHNA, CDR2 YSLEER. V gave up 3 bases and J gave up 2 bases; unmatched junction bases: 3. The chain's CDR3 is CASSQLLAGQETQYF. The CDR3, as DNA: TGCGCCAGCAGCCAGTTACTAGCGGGGCAAGAGACCCAGTACTTC.

This chain connects TRBV13 to TRBJ2-7; 8 bases map to TRBD2. The CDR3 covers 15 residues. V lost 6 bases, J lost 0 bases, and 7 bases stayed unmatched. CDR1 is PRHDT and CDR2 is FYEKMQ in the germline V gene (reference sequence). CDR3 in DNA: TGTGCCAGCAGTTCGGTCCTAGCGGGCTCCTACGAGCAGTACTTC. Encoded protein: CASSSVLAGSYEQYF.

Comments on this clone: One junction end disagrees with the germline gene, perhaps due to a read error. The chain recombines TRBV6-1 with TRBJ1-6; 8 bases line up with TRBD1. The CDR3 sequence is 12 residues long. Per the germline V gene, CDR1 is MNHNS and CDR2 is SASEGT. CDR3: CASSPDRGVLLF. The CDR3 region has the DNA TGTGCCAGCAGTCCAGACAGGGGCGTCCTCCTCTTT.

The chain links TRBV19 to TRBJ2-4; possible D gene TRBD2, 6 bases. V lost 3 bases and J lost 6, with 15 bases in between. Germline loops: CDR1 LNHDA, CDR2 SQIVND (reference sequence). This CDR3 is 15 amino acids long. The CDR3 coding sequence is TGTGCCAGTAGTATCGGGAGCGAAGGGGTAAACATTCAGTACTTC. Protein sequence: CASSIGSEGVNIQYF.

A few counts support this clone. The chain uses TRBV30 and TRBJ1-2, with D perhaps TRBD1 (5 bases). V gave up 0 bases and J gave up 0 bases, with 17 bases separating them. Germline V lookup: CDR1 GTSNPN, CDR2 SVGIG (reference sequence). The CDR3 is 17 amino acids. The CDR3 region has the DNA TGTGCCTGGAGTGTAGAACAGGCTCACTACACTAACTATGGCTACACCTTC. Its translation is CAWSVEQAHYTNYGYTF.

The V gene is TRBV13, the J gene TRBJ2-7; D remains unclear. Per the germline V gene, CDR1 is PRHDT and CDR2 is FYEKMQ (reference sequence). With 4 bases removed from V and 4 bases from J, the gap between germline ends came to 5 bases. There are 11 residues in the CDR3. The CDR3 region is CASSSNYEQYF. Here the CDR3 DNA reads TGTGCCAGCAGCTCCAATTACGAGCAGTACTTC.

The V gene is TRBV4-1, the J gene TRBJ2-3, with 7 bases fitting TRBD1. The CDR3 contains 16 residues. Germline loops: CDR1 MGHRA, CDR2 YSYEKL. The J segment lost 0 bases and the V segment lost 3 bases, leaving 6 bases of the junction unmatched. The CDR3 sequence: CASSQRQGRSTDTQYF. The CDR3 DNA follows: TGCGCCAGCAGCCAGAGACAGGGCCGAAGCACAGATACGCAGTATTTT.

This clone has more than one count but fewer than ten. The chain combines TRBV4-3 with TRBJ2-3; D tentatively fits TRBD1 or TRBD2 (5 bases each). This CDR3 has 17 amino acids. The germline V gene encodes CDR1 LGHNA and CDR2 YSLEER. Trimming pared 5 bases from V and 1 base from J, leaving 19 bases between. For the CDR3, the DNA is TGCGCCAGCAGCGCGACCCTGGGGCAGGGAGGCACAGATACGCAGTATTTT. Protein sequence: CASSATLGQGGTDTQYF.

This clone occurred once. The chain carries TRBV6-5 and TRBJ1-1; no firm D call. The CDR3 contains 14 residues. CDR1 and CDR2 (germline): MNHEY, SVGAGI. Trimming removed 0 bases from V and 6 bases from J, with 11 bases in between. The CDR3 loop reads CASSYSGEHSEAFF. The CDR3 region has the DNA TGTGCCAGCAGTTACTCCGGGGAACACTCTGAAGCTTTCTTT.

This clone was counted a few times. The CDR3, as DNA: TGTGCCAGCAGTTACTCGGCGGGGCCCGTCCCCAATGAGCAGTTCTTC. Protein: CASSYSAGPVPNEQFF. The chain joins TRBV6-5 to TRBJ2-1, with D possibly being TRBD2 (6 bases). The CDR3 extends over 16 amino acids. Deletions cut 0 bases from V and 6 bases from J, with 15 bases between. Looked up from germline, CDR1 is MNHEY and CDR2 is SVGAGI.

For the CDR3, the DNA is TGCGCCAGCAGCTTAACTAGCGGCTCCTACAATGAGCAGTTCTTC. As protein: CASSLTSGSYNEQFF. The V call is TRBV5-1, the J call TRBJ2-1; 8 bases agree with TRBD2. CDR3 length: 15 amino acids. Germline V gives CDR1 SGHRS, CDR2 YFSETQ. Trimming took 2 bases from V and 0 from J; bases not matched to a gene: 1.

The gene calls are TRBV6-5 and TRBJ1-1; D is undetermined. The CDR3 spans 13 residues. Germline lookup yields CDR1 MNHEY and CDR2 SVGAGI. Deletions cut 2 bases from V and 3 bases from J, with 7 bases between. CDR3 region: CASSYGPYTEAFF. The CDR3 DNA sequence: TGTGCCAGCAGTTACGGGCCTTACACTGAAGCTTTCTTT.

This clone was seen a handful of times. The chain has TRBV25-1 and TRBJ2-5; 7 nucleotides agree with TRBD2. The J segment lost 1 base and the V segment lost 3 bases, leaving 8 bases of the junction unmatched. Germline V gene lookup returns CDR1 MGHDK and CDR2 SYGVNS. The CDR3 length is 16 residues. The CDR3 here is CASSEGLTGGQETQYF. CDR3 nucleotides: TGTGCCAGCAGTGAGGGGCTCACGGGGGGCCAAGAGACCCAGTACTTC.

The V and J genes are TRBV2 and TRBJ2-3, with 11 nucleotides matching TRBD1. The CDR3 has 14 residues. V was clipped by 5 bases and J by 6 bases; unmatched bases: 4. Germline values: CDR1 SNHLY, CDR2 FYNNEI. CDR3 residues: CASSWTGGGDTQYF. CDR3 sequence (DNA): TGTGCCAGCAGTTGGACAGGGGGCGGCGATACGCAGTATTTT.

The CDR3 loop is CASSVAGTYYGYTF. DNA for the CDR3: TGTGCCAGCAGCGTAGCCGGGACCTACTATGGCTACACCTTC. The chain carries TRBV9 and TRBJ1-2; a possible D gene is TRBD1 (5 bases). Germline V lookup: CDR1 SGDLS, CDR2 YYNGEE. The V and J ends lost 0 bases and 3 bases respectively, with 9 bases between them. CDR3 length: 14 residues.

This clone was found a few times. The chain links TRBV29-1 to TRBJ2-7, with TRBD2 matching 10 bases. This CDR3 region has 17 residues. Trimming cost V 0 bases and J 0 bases; bases outside gene matches: 8. Germline-derived CDR1 and CDR2 are SQVTM and ANQGSEA. CDR3 DNA: TGCAGCGTTGAAGAGGGGCTAGCGGGGGTTCACTCCTACGAGCAGTACTTC. Translation: CSVEEGLAGVHSYEQYF.